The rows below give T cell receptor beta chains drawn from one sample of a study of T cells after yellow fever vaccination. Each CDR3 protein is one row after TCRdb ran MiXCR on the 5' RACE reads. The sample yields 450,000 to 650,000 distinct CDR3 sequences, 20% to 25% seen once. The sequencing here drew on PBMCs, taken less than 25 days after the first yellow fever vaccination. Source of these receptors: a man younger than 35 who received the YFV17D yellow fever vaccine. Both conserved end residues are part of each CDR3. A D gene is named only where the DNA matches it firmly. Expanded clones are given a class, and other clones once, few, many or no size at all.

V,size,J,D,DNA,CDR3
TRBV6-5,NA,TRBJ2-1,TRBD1,TGTGCCAGCAGTTACCTCCGGACAGGGGGCCTGGATGAGCAGTTCTTC,CASSYLRTGGLDEQFF
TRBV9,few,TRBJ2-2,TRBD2,TGTGCCAGCAGCGTAACTAGCGGGTCGGGGTCCGGGGAGCTGTTTTTT,CASSVTSGSGSGELFF
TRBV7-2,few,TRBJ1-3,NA,TGTGCCAGCAGCTTAGGGGGGCTGGAGGGAAACACCATATATTTT,CASSLGGLEGNTIYF
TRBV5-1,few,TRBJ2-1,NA,TGCGCCAGCAGCTTGGCGCAGGTTAGCTCCTACAATGAGCAGTTCTTC,CASSLAQVSSYNEQFF
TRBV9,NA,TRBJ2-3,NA,TGTGCCAGCAGCGTCGGAATTACCGACACAGATACGCAGTATTTT,CASSVGITDTDTQYF
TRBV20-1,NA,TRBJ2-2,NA,TGCAGTGCCCCCCCGGACAGCGCCGACACCGGGGAGCTGTTTTTT,CSAPPDSADTGELFF
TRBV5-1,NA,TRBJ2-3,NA,TGCGCCAGCAGCTTCAGCATTAGGACCATGGGAGATACGCAGTATTTT,CASSFSIRTMGDTQYF
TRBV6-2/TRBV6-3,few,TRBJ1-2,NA,TGTGCCAGCAGTTACCGGGACCTCTATCGTTATGGCTACACCTTC,CASSYRDLYRYGYTF
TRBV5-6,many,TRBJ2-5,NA,TGTGCCAGCAGCTTGCGATTGGGAGAGACCCAGTACTTC,CASSLRLGETQYF
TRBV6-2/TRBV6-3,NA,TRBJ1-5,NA,TGTGCCAGCAGTTATCGATCGGGGGGGAACAATCAGCCCCAGCATTTT,CASSYRSGGNNQPQHF
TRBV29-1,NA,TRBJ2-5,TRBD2,TGCAGCGTTGAAGATTTTCGGCTAGCGGGGGGACAAGAGACCCAGTACTTC,CSVEDFRLAGGQETQYF
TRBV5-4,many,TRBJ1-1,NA,TGTGCCAGCAGCTTGAAGGGGGTAGGTGACACTGAAGCTTTCTTT,CASSLKGVGDTEAFF
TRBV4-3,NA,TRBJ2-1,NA,TGCGCCAGCAGCCAAGGGGGGGCTTTTTCTCCCTCCTACAATGAGCAGTTCTTC,CASSQGGAFSPSYNEQFF
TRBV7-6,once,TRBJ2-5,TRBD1,TGTGCCAGCAGCTTAGTTTTCAGGGGGCTGGAGACCCAGTACTTC,CASSLVFRGLETQYF
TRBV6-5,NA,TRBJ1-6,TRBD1,TGTGCCAGCAGTTACTATTTACCGGGACAGGGATACTATAATTCACCCCTCCACTTT,CASSYYLPGQGYYNSPLHF
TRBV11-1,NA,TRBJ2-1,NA,TGTGCCAGCAGCTCTTGGACAAGAGACAATGAGCAGTTCTTC,CASSSWTRDNEQFF
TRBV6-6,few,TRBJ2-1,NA,TGTGCCAGCAGCCCCCGAAATGAGAAGCAGTTCTTC,CASSPRNEKQFF
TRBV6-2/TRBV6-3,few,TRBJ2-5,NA,TGTGCCAGCAGTTACCTGACCCGGCGGTCAGAGACCCAGTACTTC,CASSYLTRRSETQYF
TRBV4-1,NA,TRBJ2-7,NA,TGCGCCAGCAGCCAAGTTCAAGTCTCCTACGAGCAGTACTTC,CASSQVQVSYEQYF
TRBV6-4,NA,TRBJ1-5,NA,TGTGCCAGCAGGATACAAGGGGAACAGCCCCAGCATTTT,CASRIQGEQPQHF
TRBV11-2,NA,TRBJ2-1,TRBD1,TGTGCCAGCAGCACCTGGGACAGGGACAATGAGCAGTTCTTC,CASSTWDRDNEQFF
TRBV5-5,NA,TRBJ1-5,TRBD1,TGTGCCAGCAGCCCGGGACAGCTAAATCAGCCCCAGCATTTT,CASSPGQLNQPQHF
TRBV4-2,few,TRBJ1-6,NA,TGTGCCAGCAGCCGGCCTCAGGACCACTATAATTCACCCCTCCACTTT,CASSRPQDHYNSPLHF
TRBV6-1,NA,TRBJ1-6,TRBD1,TGTGCCAGCAGTCCTACCTCCCGGGACAGAAACGTGCCCCTCCACTTT,CASSPTSRDRNVPLHF
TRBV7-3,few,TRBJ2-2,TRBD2,TGTGCCAGCAGCTTCTACGAGTCGGGACTACACACCGGGGAGCTGTTTTTT,CASSFYESGLHTGELFF
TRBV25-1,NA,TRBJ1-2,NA,TGTGCCAGCAGTGAGTACGTCGTTGATGGCTACACCTTC,CASSEYVVDGYTF
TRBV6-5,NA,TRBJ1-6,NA,TGTGCCAGCAGTTACACAGGACAACACTATAATTCACCCCTCCACTTT,CASSYTGQHYNSPLHF
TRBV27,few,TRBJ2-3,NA,TGTGCCAGCAGTTCACCGGGGGGCACAGATACGCAGTATTTT,CASSSPGGTDTQYF
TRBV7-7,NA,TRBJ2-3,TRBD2,TGTGCTAGCAGCTTAGGGGGACTAGGAGCAGATACGCAGTATTTT,CASSLGGLGADTQYF
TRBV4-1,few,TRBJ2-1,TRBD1,TGCGCCAGCAGCCCCAGGACAGGTCACAATGAGCAGTTCTTC,CASSPRTGHNEQFF
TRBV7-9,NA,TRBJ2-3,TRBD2,TGTGCCAGCACCCCCGGGGGCGGGGGGAACACAGATACGCAGTATTTT,CASTPGGGGNTDTQYF
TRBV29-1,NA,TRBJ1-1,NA,TGCAGCGCCCATCCGGGGGGGCGCACTGAAGCTTTCTTT,CSAHPGGRTEAFF
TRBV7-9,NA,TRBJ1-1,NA,TGTGCCAGCAGCTCAGGGCGGGTAGAAGCTTTCTTT,CASSSGRVEAFF
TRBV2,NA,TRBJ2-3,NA,TGTGCCAGCAGCGAGGGTCTAACGCAGTATTTT,CASSEGLTQYF
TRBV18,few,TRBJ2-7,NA,TGTGCCAGCTCACCGACGTGGGCCGACTCCTACGAGCAGTACTTC,CASSPTWADSYEQYF
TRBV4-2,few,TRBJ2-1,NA,TGTGCCAGCAGCCAAGGAGTTGGCCTAAAGGATGAGCAGTTCTTC,CASSQGVGLKDEQFF
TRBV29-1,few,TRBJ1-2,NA,TGCAGCGTTGGGGAAGGCTATGGCTATGGCTACACCTTC,CSVGEGYGYGYTF
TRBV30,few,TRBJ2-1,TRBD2,TGTGCCTGGAGGGCCGGGACTAGTCCTATTGAGCAGTTCTTC,CAWRAGTSPIEQFF
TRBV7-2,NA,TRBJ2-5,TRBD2,TGTGCCAGCAGCTTAAACCCTAAGGTGGGGGGGCAAGAGACCCAGTACTTC,CASSLNPKVGGQETQYF
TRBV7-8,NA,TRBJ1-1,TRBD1,TGTGCCAGCAAGGGGACAGGGGACACTGAAGCTTTCTTT,CASKGTGDTEAFF
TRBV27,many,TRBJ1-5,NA,TGTGCCAGCAGTTTCGGGGCCCCAGGTCCGCGGCATTTT,CASSFGAPGPRHF
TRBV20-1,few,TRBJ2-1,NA,TGCAGTGCTAGAGCAGGGAGCTCCTACAATGAGCAGTTCTTC,CSARAGSSYNEQFF
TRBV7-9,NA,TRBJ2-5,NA,TGTGCCAGCAGCCACGAGGCCACTCAAGAGACCCAGTACTTC,CASSHEATQETQYF
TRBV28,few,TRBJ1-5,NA,TGTGCCAGCAGTTTATTCTTAGCTCAGCCCCAGCATTTT,CASSLFLAQPQHF
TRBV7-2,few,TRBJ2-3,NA,TGTGCCAGCAGCTCCCCCCGGGGGCGGTCAGATACGCAGTATTTT,CASSSPRGRSDTQYF
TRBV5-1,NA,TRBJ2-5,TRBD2,TGCGCCAGCAGCTCTGGACTAGCGGGGGGGCCATGGGAGACCCAGTACTTC,CASSSGLAGGPWETQYF
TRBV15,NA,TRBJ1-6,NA,TGTGCCACCAGCAGAGGTCCGGATTCACCCCTCCACTTT,CATSRGPDSPLHF
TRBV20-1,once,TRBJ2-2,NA,TGCAGTGCTAGAGATCCTCTGGCAGGGGTGAACACCGGGGAGCTGTTTTTT,CSARDPLAGVNTGELFF
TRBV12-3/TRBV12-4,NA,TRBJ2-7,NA,TGTGCCAGCAGTTTAGCTAGGGGGTTCACCTACGAGCAGTACTTC,CASSLARGFTYEQYF
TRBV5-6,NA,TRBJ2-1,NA,TGTGCCAGCAACGAATGGCTAGCAGGCAATGAGCAGTTCTTC,CASNEWLAGNEQFF
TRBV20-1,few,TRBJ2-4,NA,TGCAGTGCTAGTGTAGGTCCCAGGGAAGCCAAAAACATTCAGTACTTC,CSASVGPREAKNIQYF
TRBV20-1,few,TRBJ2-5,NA,TGCAGTGCTATAGCGTCGGGCAGGATGCGAGAGACCCAGTACTTC,CSAIASGRMRETQYF
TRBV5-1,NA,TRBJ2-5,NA,TGCGCCAGCAGCTGGGGGGACAAATCCCAAGAGACCCAGTACTTC,CASSWGDKSQETQYF
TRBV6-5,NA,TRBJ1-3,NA,TGTGCCAGCAGTTTAACCGACGCTGTGCTCTCTGGAAACACCATATATTTT,CASSLTDAVLSGNTIYF
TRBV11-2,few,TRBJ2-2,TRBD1,TGTGCCAGCAGCTCAATCCGGGACAGGGGGGTCACCGGGGAGCTGTTTTTT,CASSSIRDRGVTGELFF